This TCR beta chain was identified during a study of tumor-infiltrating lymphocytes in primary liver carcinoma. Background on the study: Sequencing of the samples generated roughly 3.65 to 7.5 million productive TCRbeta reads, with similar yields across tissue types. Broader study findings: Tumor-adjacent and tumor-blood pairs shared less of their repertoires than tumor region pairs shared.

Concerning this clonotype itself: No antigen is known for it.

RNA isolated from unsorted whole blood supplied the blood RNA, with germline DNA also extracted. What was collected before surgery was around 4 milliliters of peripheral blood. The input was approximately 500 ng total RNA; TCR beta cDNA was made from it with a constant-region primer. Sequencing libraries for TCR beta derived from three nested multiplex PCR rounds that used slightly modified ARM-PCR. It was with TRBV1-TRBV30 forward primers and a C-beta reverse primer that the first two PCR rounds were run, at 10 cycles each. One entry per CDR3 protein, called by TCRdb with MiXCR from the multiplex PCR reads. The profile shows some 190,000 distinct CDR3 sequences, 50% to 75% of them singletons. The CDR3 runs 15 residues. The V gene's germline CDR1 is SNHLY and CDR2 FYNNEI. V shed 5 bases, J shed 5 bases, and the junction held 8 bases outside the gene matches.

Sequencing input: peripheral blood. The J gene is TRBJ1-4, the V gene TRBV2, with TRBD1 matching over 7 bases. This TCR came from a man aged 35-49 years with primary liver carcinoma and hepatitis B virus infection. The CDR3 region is CASSLFQGVNEKLFF. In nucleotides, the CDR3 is TGTGCCAGCAGTCTTTTCCAGGGGGTCAATGAAAAACTGTTTTTT.